These 7 T cell receptor beta chains originate from one sample sequenced in a study of T-cell reconstitution after alpha-beta-depleted transplantation in children. As it was prepared, the TCRbeta library received unique molecular identifiers. TCRdb re-called the PCR reads through MiXCR, storing one row per CDR3 protein. The sample consists of about 980,000 distinct CDR3 sequences, roughly 31% of them appearing once. Here the sequenced sample was PBMCs, mostly from graft donor cells, taken 360 days after TCRalphabeta/CD19-depleted stem cell transplant. All receptors derive from a boy in the first two years of life who had a stem cell transplant for SCID, so the T cells may come from the graft donor.

The rearrangement uses TRBV6-5 and TRBJ1-1; weak D call: TRBD1 (6 bases). V gave up 2 bases and J gave up 4 bases, with 8 bases separating them. This CDR3 region has 13 residues. Germline CDR1 and CDR2: MNHEY and SVGAGI. The CDR3 DNA reads as TGTGCCAGCAGTTACGGGGGCGCCACTGAAGCTTTCTTT. Its translation: CASSYGGATEAFF.

This sequence joins TRBV20-1 and TRBJ2-3, with a tentative D call TRBD2 (6 bases). Trimming stripped 0 bases from V and 4 bases from J, with 23 bases between. Per the germline V gene, CDR1 is DFQATT and CDR2 is SNEGSKA (reference sequence). The CDR3 has 18 residues. The CDR3 loop is CSARDLRTNHPFADTQYF. The CDR3 DNA reads as TGCAGTGCTAGAGATCTCCGGACTAATCACCCTTTTGCAGATACGCAGTATTTT.

The chain has TRBV20-1 and TRBJ1-1; D is possibly TRBD1 (5 bases). The CDR3 loop spans 13 amino acids. Between the trimmed V and J ends, which lost 5 bases and 7 bases, there was a span of 17 bases. Per the germline V gene, CDR1 is DFQATT and CDR2 is SNEGSKA (reference sequence). CDR3 amino acids: CSAPHQGAGEAFF. The CDR3 DNA reads TGCAGTGCTCCTCATCAGGGAGCCGGTGAAGCTTTCTTT.

V and J are TRBV20-1 and TRBJ2-7, with D uncertain. Trimming removed 6 bases from V and 7 bases from J, with 25 bases in between. There are 15 residues in the CDR3. Germline V CDR1 and CDR2: DFQATT, SNEGSKA (reference sequence). CDR3 loop: CSANKPGTVLAEQYF. DNA for the CDR3: TGCAGTGCAAACAAGCCCGGAACAGTTTTGGCGGAGCAGTACTTC.

This clonotype was seen a few times. The CDR3, as DNA: TGTGCCAGCAGTTTAACAGGGAAAGTCTCCTACGAGCAGTACTTC. Protein sequence: CASSLTGKVSYEQYF. V gene TRBV12-3 or TRBV12-4 combines with J gene TRBJ2-7, with D tentatively TRBD1 (6 bases). The CDR3 length is 15 residues. Trimming stripped 2 bases from V and 0 bases from J, with 11 bases between.

V is TRBV20-1 and J is TRBJ1-6, with D possibly being TRBD1 (6 bases). The CDR3 covers 14 residues. V was clipped by 3 bases and J by 5 bases, with 11 bases between them. Germline CDR1 is DFQATT and CDR2 is SNEGSKA (reference sequence). The CDR3 sequence: CSARKRGNNSPLHF. DNA for the CDR3: TGCAGTGCTAGGAAGAGGGGGAATAATTCACCCCTCCACTTT.

The chain uses TRBV5-1 and TRBJ2-1; 10 bases line up with TRBD2. In germline, CDR1 is SGHRS, CDR2 YFSETQ. This CDR3 contains 15 residues. V was clipped by 4 bases and J by 6 bases; unmatched bases: 7. The CDR3: CASSTSGGASNEQFF. The CDR3 DNA is TGCGCCAGCAGCACGAGCGGGGGGGCCTCCAATGAGCAGTTCTTC.